This T cell receptor beta chain was captured in a study of T-cell memory formation after mild COVID-19. Using its own MiXCR run on the 5' RACE reads, TCRdb lists one record per CDR3 protein. This repertoire shows a few hundred thousand distinct CDR3 sequences, more than 20% found once; its top ten account for 21%. The sample holds a few counts of this clonotype. V was cut by 0 bases and J by 3 bases, with 7 bases left in between. Germline V gene sequence: CDR1 SGHTA, CDR2 FQGNSA. There are 14 residues in the CDR3. The clonotype comes from a man aged 18 to 35 who had mild COVID-19 (a few samples of this study predate the infection). Cell type and time point are not known. The sample consisted of PBMCs or a T cell subset sorted from them (not recorded which). V and J are TRBV7-2 and TRBJ2-3; unclear D gene. The CDR3 loop is CASSLASVTDTQYF. In DNA form, the CDR3 reads TGTGCCAGCAGCTTAGCTTCCGTGACAGATACGCAGTATTTT.